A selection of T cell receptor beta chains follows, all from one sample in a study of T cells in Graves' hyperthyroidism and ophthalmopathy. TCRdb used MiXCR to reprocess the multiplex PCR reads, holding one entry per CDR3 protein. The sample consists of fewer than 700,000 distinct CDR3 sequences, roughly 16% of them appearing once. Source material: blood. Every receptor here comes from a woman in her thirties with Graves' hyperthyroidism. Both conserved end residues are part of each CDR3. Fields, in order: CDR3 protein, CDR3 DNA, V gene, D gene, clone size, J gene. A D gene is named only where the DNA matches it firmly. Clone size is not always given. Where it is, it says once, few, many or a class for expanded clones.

CASSLRGATYNEQFF | TGTGCCAGCAGTTTAAGGGGGGCTACCTACAATGAGCAGTTCTTC | TRBV27 | NA | few | TRBJ2-1
CASSVLGRTNTEAFF | TGTGCCAGCAGCGTCCTCGGCAGGACGAACACTGAAGCTTTCTTT | TRBV13 | NA | many | TRBJ1-1
CASSRSTVEQYF | TGTGCCAGCAGCCGCAGTACGGTGGAGCAGTACTTC | TRBV7-9 | NA | NA | TRBJ2-7
CASRPSTGRSYEQYF | TGTGCCAGCAGACCCTCTACAGGGCGCTCCTACGAGCAGTACTTC | TRBV28 | NA | NA | TRBJ2-7
CASTATSGRASEQFF | TGTGCCAGCACCGCAACTAGCGGGAGGGCCTCGGAGCAGTTCTTC | TRBV12-3/TRBV12-4 | TRBD2 | many | TRBJ2-1
CASSLADRIEAFF | TGCGCCAGCAGCTTGGCGGACAGGATTGAAGCTTTCTTT | TRBV5-1 | TRBD1 | many | TRBJ1-1
CASSPGKAGSYEQYF | TGTGCCAGCTCACCAGGAAAGGCGGGGAGCTACGAGCAGTACTTC | TRBV18 | NA | few | TRBJ2-7
CASSYSLQENTEAFF | TGTGCCAGCAGTTACTCGTTGCAGGAGAACACTGAAGCTTTCTTT | TRBV6-2/TRBV6-3 | NA | few | TRBJ1-1
CASSTGQSNQPQHF | TGTGCCAGTAGTACGGGACAGAGCAATCAGCCCCAGCATTTT | TRBV19 | TRBD1 | NA | TRBJ1-5
CASSLTASGAQGYTF | TGTGCCAGCAGTCTGACAGCGTCGGGGGCCCAAGGCTACACCTTC | TRBV12-3/TRBV12-4 | NA | few | TRBJ1-2
CASSLREPETQYF | TGTGCCAGCAGTCTAAGGGAGCCAGAGACCCAGTACTTC | TRBV28 | NA | NA | TRBJ2-5
CASSLEVGHNTYSNQPQHF | TGTGCCAGCAGCTTAGAAGTGGGACACAACACCTATAGCAATCAGCCCCAGCATTTT | TRBV11-1 | NA | NA | TRBJ1-5
CAWTRGGRDTGELFF | TGTGCCTGGACCCGGGGGGGGAGGGACACCGGGGAGCTGTTTTTT | TRBV30 | TRBD2 | NA | TRBJ2-2
CASSSVDRGDQETQYF | TGTGCCAGCAGCTCGGTAGACAGGGGGGACCAAGAGACCCAGTACTTC | TRBV7-3 | TRBD1 | once | TRBJ2-5
CASSVTGFTDTQYF | TGTGCCAGCAGTGTGACGGGATTCACAGATACGCAGTATTTT | TRBV2 | NA | NA | TRBJ2-3
CAWGRTGVNEKLFF | TGTGCCTGGGGTAGAACAGGGGTGAATGAAAAACTGTTTTTT | TRBV30 | TRBD1 | many | TRBJ1-4
CASSGLQENYGYTF | TGTGCCAGCAGTGGTTTACAGGAGAACTATGGCTACACCTTC | TRBV2 | NA | many | TRBJ1-2